The rows below give T cell receptor beta chains drawn from one sample of a study of metastatic and nonmetastatic thyroid tumors. TCRdb reprocessed the PCR reads via MiXCR. Among about 53,000 clones listed, 20% were seen once. The sample was blood. These receptors were collected from a female donor with papillary thyroid cancer or a benign thyroid nodule (not recorded which). Some clones in this sample may be carry-over from other donors' samples. CDR3s include the opening cysteine and the closing phenylalanine or tryptophan. Fields, in order: J gene, clone size, D gene, V gene, CDR3 DNA, CDR3 protein. D genes are given only for firm matches. Rows give clone size only sometimes, using once, few, many, or a class for an expanded clone.

j_gene: TRBJ2-7; abundance: many; d_gene: NA; v_gene: TRBV6-1; CDR3nt: TGTGCCAGCAGTACCCACAGGGGAGGGTACGAGCAGTACTTC; CDR3aa: CASSTHRGGYEQYF
j_gene: TRBJ2-7; abundance: few; d_gene: NA; v_gene: TRBV6-1; CDR3nt: TGTGCCAGCAGTCAGGACTACGAGCAGTACTTC; CDR3aa: CASSQDYEQYF
j_gene: TRBJ2-3; abundance: many; d_gene: NA; v_gene: TRBV28; CDR3nt: TGTGCCAGCAGTCCCCCTTGGGATACGCAGTATTTT; CDR3aa: CASSPPWDTQYF
j_gene: TRBJ2-2; abundance: few; d_gene: NA; v_gene: TRBV6-1; CDR3nt: TGTGCCAGCAGACATGACACCGGGGAGCTGTTTTTT; CDR3aa: CASRHDTGELFF
j_gene: TRBJ2-6; abundance: NA; d_gene: TRBD1; v_gene: TRBV28; CDR3nt: TGTGCCAGCAGTCTCCAAACGGGACAGGGTGGGTCTGGGGCCAACGTACTGACTTTC; CDR3aa: CASSLQTGQGGSGANVLTF
j_gene: TRBJ2-7; abundance: many; d_gene: NA; v_gene: TRBV5-6; CDR3nt: TGTGCCAGCAGCTTGGATGTCGGAGCCTACGAGCAGTACTTC; CDR3aa: CASSLDVGAYEQYF
j_gene: TRBJ2-4; abundance: many; d_gene: NA; v_gene: TRBV3-1; CDR3nt: TGTGCCAGCAGCCAAGGGGGTCTAGCCAAAAACATTCAGTACTTC; CDR3aa: CASSQGGLAKNIQYF
j_gene: TRBJ1-1; abundance: many; d_gene: NA; v_gene: TRBV7-9; CDR3nt: TGTGCCAGCAGCTTTCAGACGAACACTGAAGCTTTCTTT; CDR3aa: CASSFQTNTEAFF
j_gene: TRBJ2-1; abundance: many; d_gene: NA; v_gene: TRBV6-1; CDR3nt: TGTGCCAGCAGTGTATCCAATGAGCAGTTCTTC; CDR3aa: CASSVSNEQFF
j_gene: TRBJ2-7; abundance: few; d_gene: TRBD2; v_gene: TRBV28; CDR3nt: TGTGCCATCATTCCATTAGCGGGAGATATCGACGAGCAGTACTTC; CDR3aa: CAIIPLAGDIDEQYF
j_gene: TRBJ1-3; abundance: many; d_gene: NA; v_gene: TRBV2; CDR3nt: TGTGCCAGCAGTGTAGTCCGGGAAAACACCATATATTTT; CDR3aa: CASSVVRENTIYF
j_gene: TRBJ1-1; abundance: few; d_gene: NA; v_gene: TRBV12-3/TRBV12-4; CDR3nt: TGTGCCAGCAGTCCACATCTATCCTCCTGGGGAGCTTTCTTT; CDR3aa: CASSPHLSSWGAFF
j_gene: TRBJ2-7; abundance: many; d_gene: TRBD2; v_gene: TRBV29-1; CDR3nt: TGCAGCGTCTATTCTAGCGGGAGTAACGACGAGCAGTACTTC; CDR3aa: CSVYSSGSNDEQYF
j_gene: TRBJ2-7; abundance: many; d_gene: NA; v_gene: TRBV5-1; CDR3nt: TGCGCCAGCAGCTGGGCCCCAGGGGTACACGTCTACGAGCAGTACTTC; CDR3aa: CASSWAPGVHVYEQYF
j_gene: TRBJ2-3; abundance: NA; d_gene: NA; v_gene: TRBV6-1; CDR3nt: TGTGCCAGCACCCAGGGGGGGCGGGTGAGTACTCAGTATTTT; CDR3aa: CASTQGGRVSTQYF
j_gene: TRBJ2-1; abundance: few; d_gene: TRBD2; v_gene: TRBV27; CDR3nt: TGTGCCAGCAGTCTGCGCGGGGGGCCCCATGAGCAGTTCTTC; CDR3aa: CASSLRGGPHEQFF
j_gene: TRBJ2-5; abundance: many; d_gene: NA; v_gene: TRBV20-1; CDR3nt: TGCAGTGCTTCTCCGGGACCCTTACAAGAGACCCAGTACTTC; CDR3aa: CSASPGPLQETQYF
j_gene: TRBJ1-2; abundance: NA; d_gene: NA; v_gene: TRBV5-1; CDR3nt: TGCGCCAGCAGCTTGGCCGGGGCGGGTGCTGACTATGTCTACACCTTC; CDR3aa: CASSLAGAGADYVYTF
j_gene: TRBJ1-3; abundance: many; d_gene: TRBD1; v_gene: TRBV6-5; CDR3nt: TGTGCCAGCAGTTACTCAGAGGGGGCAATTCGCTCTGGAAACACCATATATTTT; CDR3aa: CASSYSEGAIRSGNTIYF
j_gene: TRBJ1-4; abundance: NA; d_gene: TRBD1; v_gene: TRBV18; CDR3nt: TGTGCCAGCTCATCTGGACAGGGAGCAACTAATGAAAAACTGTTTTTT; CDR3aa: CASSSGQGATNEKLFF
j_gene: TRBJ2-1; abundance: many; d_gene: NA; v_gene: TRBV10-1; CDR3nt: TGCGCCAGCAGTGATGGAGCCAGGGAGCAGTTCTTC; CDR3aa: CASSDGAREQFF
j_gene: TRBJ1-4; abundance: many; d_gene: NA; v_gene: TRBV2; CDR3nt: TGTGCCAGCAGTGGTATAACAGGTTCTAATGAAAAACTGTTTTTT; CDR3aa: CASSGITGSNEKLFF
j_gene: TRBJ1-4; abundance: many; d_gene: NA; v_gene: TRBV19; CDR3nt: TGTGCCAGTAGTATAGGTGAAAAACTGTTTTTT; CDR3aa: CASSIGEKLFF
j_gene: TRBJ2-1; abundance: many; d_gene: TRBD2; v_gene: TRBV3-1; CDR3nt: TGTGCCAGCAACCACAAGGGCGGGGGTAAGGAGCAGTTCTTC; CDR3aa: CASNHKGGGKEQFF
j_gene: TRBJ2-4; abundance: many; d_gene: TRBD2; v_gene: TRBV18; CDR3nt: TGTGCCAGCTCACCACCGGGAAGCGGGAGGGAAAACATTCAGTACTTC; CDR3aa: CASSPPGSGRENIQYF
j_gene: TRBJ1-2; abundance: many; d_gene: TRBD1; v_gene: TRBV28; CDR3nt: TGTGCCAGCAGATTGACAGGGACCTATGGCTACACCTTC; CDR3aa: CASRLTGTYGYTF
j_gene: TRBJ2-1; abundance: many; d_gene: TRBD2; v_gene: TRBV20-1; CDR3nt: TGCAGTGCTAGGGGTAGAAGCGGGAGAGGGGGAAATGAGCAGTTCTTC; CDR3aa: CSARGRSGRGGNEQFF
j_gene: TRBJ2-3; abundance: many; d_gene: NA; v_gene: TRBV9; CDR3nt: TGTGCCAGCAGCGTAGGGGCGGAATCCACAGATACGCAGTATTTT; CDR3aa: CASSVGAESTDTQYF
j_gene: TRBJ1-5; abundance: few; d_gene: NA; v_gene: TRBV12-3/TRBV12-4; CDR3nt: TGTGCCAGCAGTCCCTCCCGGGGCCCGGGGGACAATCTTCCCCAGCATTTT; CDR3aa: CASSPSRGPGDNLPQHF
j_gene: TRBJ2-3; abundance: NA; d_gene: TRBD1; v_gene: TRBV12-3/TRBV12-4; CDR3nt: TGTGCCAGCAGGGGACAGGGGGAGAGGACAGATACGAAGTATTTT; CDR3aa: CASRGQGERTDTKYF
j_gene: TRBJ1-1; abundance: NA; d_gene: NA; v_gene: TRBV5-1; CDR3nt: TGCGCCAGCCGTTTACAGGCTATGAACACTGAAGCTCTCTTT; CDR3aa: CASRLQAMNTEALF
j_gene: TRBJ2-3; abundance: many; d_gene: NA; v_gene: TRBV24-1; CDR3nt: TGTGCCACCAGTGATTCACGGCAGGGGACAGATACGCAGTATTTT; CDR3aa: CATSDSRQGTDTQYF
j_gene: TRBJ2-3; abundance: many; d_gene: NA; v_gene: TRBV5-1; CDR3nt: TGCGCCAGCAGCTTGTTCGGCACAGATACGCAGTATTTT; CDR3aa: CASSLFGTDTQYF
j_gene: TRBJ2-2; abundance: many; d_gene: NA; v_gene: TRBV19; CDR3nt: TGTGCCAGTAGGGGGACATGGAACACCGGGGAGCTGTTTTTT; CDR3aa: CASRGTWNTGELFF
j_gene: TRBJ2-3; abundance: NA; d_gene: NA; v_gene: TRBV19; CDR3nt: TGTGCCAGTAGTCCTACTCCCTTCGCAGATACGCAGTATTTT; CDR3aa: CASSPTPFADTQYF
j_gene: TRBJ2-1; abundance: many; d_gene: NA; v_gene: TRBV6-1; CDR3nt: TGTGCCAGCAGACCACGCACAGGCCCTCTTTTCTTC; CDR3aa: CASRPRTGPLFF
j_gene: TRBJ2-7; abundance: many; d_gene: NA; v_gene: TRBV10-3; CDR3nt: TGTGCCATCAGTACGGACTTATCAGGCTCCTACGAGCAGTACTTC; CDR3aa: CAISTDLSGSYEQYF
j_gene: TRBJ1-1; abundance: many; d_gene: NA; v_gene: TRBV19; CDR3nt: TGTGCCAGTAGTGTAGACTCTTACACTGAAGCTTTCTTT; CDR3aa: CASSVDSYTEAFF
j_gene: TRBJ2-7; abundance: medium-sized; d_gene: NA; v_gene: TRBV6-1; CDR3nt: TGTGCCAGCAGTGAAGCGCAGGGAAAGAGCTACGAGCAGTACTTC; CDR3aa: CASSEAQGKSYEQYF
j_gene: TRBJ2-7; abundance: many; d_gene: TRBD1; v_gene: TRBV18; CDR3nt: TGTGCCAGCTCACCGGATATCGGGACAGGGAGGTACGAGCAGTACTTC; CDR3aa: CASSPDIGTGRYEQYF
j_gene: TRBJ2-7; abundance: once; d_gene: NA; v_gene: TRBV5-5; CDR3nt: TGTGCCAGCATCTTGTCCGATGGAGGAGGCTACGAGCAGTACTTC; CDR3aa: CASILSDGGGYEQYF
j_gene: TRBJ1-5; abundance: many; d_gene: NA; v_gene: TRBV6-1; CDR3nt: TGTGCCAGCAGTTCAAACGCGCAGCCCCAGCATTTT; CDR3aa: CASSSNAQPQHF
j_gene: TRBJ1-2; abundance: many; d_gene: TRBD1; v_gene: TRBV27; CDR3nt: TGTGCCACCGTGACAGGGAGCTATGGCTACACCTTC; CDR3aa: CATVTGSYGYTF
j_gene: TRBJ2-7; abundance: many; d_gene: TRBD1; v_gene: TRBV2; CDR3nt: TGTGCCAGCAGTGAAAGTGGGACAGGGCTGTACTTC; CDR3aa: CASSESGTGLYF
j_gene: TRBJ2-1; abundance: many; d_gene: TRBD2; v_gene: TRBV5-1; CDR3nt: TGCGCCAGCAGCTTGGCCAGGCTAGCGGGAGCAACTGAGCAGTTCTTC; CDR3aa: CASSLARLAGATEQFF
j_gene: TRBJ2-7; abundance: once; d_gene: TRBD1; v_gene: TRBV20-1; CDR3nt: TGCAGTGCCGGGACAGGGCGCACCTACGAGCAGACCTTC; CDR3aa: CSAGTGRTYEQTF
j_gene: TRBJ2-5; abundance: many; d_gene: TRBD2; v_gene: TRBV6-1; CDR3nt: TGTGCCAGCAAATGGGGGGGAGGGTTTGAAGAGACCCAGTACTTC; CDR3aa: CASKWGGGFEETQYF
j_gene: TRBJ2-1; abundance: NA; d_gene: TRBD2; v_gene: TRBV30; CDR3nt: TGTGCCTGGAGCCGACTAGCGGGCGCCGGCAATGAGCAGTTCTTC; CDR3aa: CAWSRLAGAGNEQFF
j_gene: TRBJ2-1; abundance: many; d_gene: NA; v_gene: TRBV24-1; CDR3nt: TGTGCCACGAAGGGTTTCAATGAGCAGTTCTTC; CDR3aa: CATKGFNEQFF
j_gene: TRBJ2-1; abundance: many; d_gene: TRBD2; v_gene: TRBV28; CDR3nt: TGTGCCAGCAGTTCACCTAGCGGGAGAGGATTTTACAATGAGCAGTTCTTC; CDR3aa: CASSSPSGRGFYNEQFF
j_gene: TRBJ2-2; abundance: many; d_gene: TRBD2; v_gene: TRBV5-1; CDR3nt: TGCGCCAGCAGCCCCCGGCCTAGCGGGATAGTTGGAACCGGGGAGCTGTTTTTT; CDR3aa: CASSPRPSGIVGTGELFF
j_gene: TRBJ2-3; abundance: many; d_gene: NA; v_gene: TRBV19; CDR3nt: TGTGCCAGTAGTATAGTGCCCGGGAGATACACAGATACGCAGTATTTT; CDR3aa: CASSIVPGRYTDTQYF
j_gene: TRBJ2-3; abundance: NA; d_gene: TRBD2; v_gene: TRBV30; CDR3nt: TGTGCCTGGAGCTGGGCACTAGCGGTTAGAACAGATACGCAGTATTTT; CDR3aa: CAWSWALAVRTDTQYF
j_gene: TRBJ2-2; abundance: many; d_gene: NA; v_gene: TRBV28; CDR3nt: TGTGCCAGCAGTTTGGGGACCGGGGAGCTGTTTTTT; CDR3aa: CASSLGTGELFF